The T cell receptor (beta chain) under discussion was sequenced for a study of blood T cell repertoires in COVID-19. On the study more broadly: Sites across the United States, Italy and Spain contributed samples from acute and convalescent COVID-19. T cells, B-cell-depleted T cells, or PBMCs supplied cDNA or gDNA.

How the authors handled the data: Using reference gene primer amplification, nucleated cell counts were estimated. Sequencing was performed with immunoSEQ multiplex PCR; in TCRdb, only in-frame clones are kept and a portion is missing. V, J and clone size were drawn from that table, and D and trimming were deduced from the DNA. This table has about 44,000 clones, around 90% appearing once. Trimming stripped 5 bases from V and 7 bases from J, with 20 bases between. This CDR3 region has 15 residues. Germline lookup yields CDR1 KGHSH and CDR2 LQKENI. The source of this sequence is a woman aged 40 to 55 with acute or convalescent COVID-19. The V gene is TRBV18, the J gene TRBJ1-1; D is perhaps TRBD1 (6 bases). The sample consisted of peripheral blood. CDR3 bases: TGTGCCAGCTCATACACAGGGCTGGGACAAAGTGAAGCTTTCTTT. This translates into CASSYTGLGQSEAFF.